A selection of T cell receptor beta chains follows, all from one sample in a study of early T cells in non-severe SARS-CoV-2 infection. TCRdb reprocessed the 5' RACE reads via MiXCR and lists one record per CDR3 protein. The table shows under 45,000 distinct CDR3 sequences, with approximately 5.9% occurring only once. Specimen: whole blood, collected at baseline. All receptors come from an adult who was a healthcare worker with PCR-confirmed SARS-CoV-2 infection or an uninfected control (not recorded which). Both conserved end residues are part of each CDR3. A D gene is named only where the DNA matches it firmly. Only some rows state a clone size, as once, few, many or a class for expanded clones.

V gene	D gene	clone size	J gene	CDR3 DNA	CDR3 protein
TRBV28	TRBD2	few	TRBJ2-7	TGTGCCAGCAGTCAAGGGACTAGCGGGAGAAGTGAGCAGTACTTC	CASSQGTSGRSEQYF
TRBV20-1	TRBD2	many	TRBJ2-3	TGCAGTGGGGGCGGGAGCGTAGATACGCAGTATTTT	CSGGGSVDTQYF
TRBV20-1	TRBD1	few	TRBJ1-6	TGCAGTGCTAGAGATCAGGGGGTAGGCGCGATTGATTCACCCCTCCACTTT	CSARDQGVGAIDSPLHF
TRBV12-3/TRBV12-4	TRBD2	many	TRBJ2-1	TGTGCCAGCAGTGCCAGGGGACTAGCGGGGTACAATGAGCAGTTCTTC	CASSARGLAGYNEQFF
TRBV20-1	TRBD2	many	TRBJ2-3	TGCAGTGCTAGCCGCTCGACTAGCGGACGATTAATCACAGATACGCAGTATTTT	CSASRSTSGRLITDTQYF
TRBV30	-	few	TRBJ1-4	TGTGCCTGGAGGACGGCCTCGAATGAAAAACTGTTTTTT	CAWRTASNEKLFF
TRBV24-1	TRBD2	few	TRBJ2-3	TGTGCCACCAGTGACTCCAGCGGGAGGACTTATACGCAGTATTTT	CATSDSSGRTYTQYF
TRBV4-1	TRBD2	many	TRBJ2-1	TGCGCCAGCAGCCAAGGGTTCTCTAGCGGGAGGGGAAATGAGCAGTTCTTC	CASSQGFSSGRGNEQFF
TRBV6-5	-	many	TRBJ2-3	TGTGCCAGCAGTTACTATCGTTCCAGCACAGATACGCAGTATTTT	CASSYYRSSTDTQYF
TRBV5-4	TRBD1	-	TRBJ2-4	TGTGCCAGCAGCTCCGGGACAGGGATCGCCAAAAACATTCAGTACTTC	CASSSGTGIAKNIQYF
TRBV7-2	-	many	TRBJ2-2	TGTGCCAGCAGCCTGGCAGGGGTAATCACCGGGGAGCTGTTTTTT	CASSLAGVITGELFF
TRBV7-2	TRBD1	few	TRBJ2-2	TGTGCCAGCAGCTTAAACCCCAGGACAGGAAACGGGGAGCTGTTTTTT	CASSLNPRTGNGELFF
TRBV9	TRBD2	many	TRBJ2-1	TGTGCCAGCAGTCCGACTAGCGGGAGCTACAATGAGCAGTTCTTC	CASSPTSGSYNEQFF
TRBV6-2/TRBV6-3	TRBD1	-	TRBJ1-1	TGTGCCAGCAGTGCTGGGACAGCGCCTTGGAACACTGAAGCTTTCTTT	CASSAGTAPWNTEAFF
TRBV27	TRBD1	many	TRBJ2-1	TGTGCCAGCAGTAACACAGGGGGGAATGAGCAGTTCTTC	CASSNTGGNEQFF
TRBV5-1	-	-	TRBJ2-3	TGCGCCAGCAGAGGGGATGTGAAGGGAGATACGCAGTATTTT	CASRGDVKGDTQYF
TRBV20-1	TRBD2	-	TRBJ2-3	TGCAGTGCTAGAGACCCATCGGGACTACCTAGCACAGATACGCAGTATTTT	CSARDPSGLPSTDTQYF
TRBV4-1	-	-	TRBJ1-1	TGCGCCAGCAGCCACAATAGGGGGAGCACTGAAGCTTTCTTT	CASSHNRGSTEAFF
TRBV11-3	-	many	TRBJ1-1	TGTGCCAGCAGCTTAGGAGGGTGGCAGGGGAACACTGAAGCTTTCTTT	CASSLGGWQGNTEAFF
TRBV29-1	-	-	TRBJ1-1	TGCAGCGCTACCTTAAACACTGAAGCTTTCTTT	CSATLNTEAFF
TRBV10-1	-	many	TRBJ2-3	TGCGCCAGCAGTGAGTCGGGGGATACGCAGTATTTT	CASSESGDTQYF
TRBV3-1	-	-	TRBJ2-5	TGTGCCAGCAGCCCTACGCTTCTGGAGACCCAGTACTTC	CASSPTLLETQYF
TRBV4-2	-	many	TRBJ2-2	TGTGCCAGCAGCCAACTGGACAAGGGGGACACCGGGGAGCTGTTTTTT	CASSQLDKGDTGELFF
TRBV7-9	TRBD2	many	TRBJ2-3	TGTGCCAGCAGCAAGGGGCTAGCGGCGACAGATACGCAGTATTTT	CASSKGLAATDTQYF
TRBV6-1	TRBD1	-	TRBJ1-3	TGTGCCAGCAGTCCGACAGGGCACTCTGGAAACACCATATATTTT	CASSPTGHSGNTIYF
TRBV4-1	-	-	TRBJ1-2	TGCGCCAGCAGCCAAGACGCGTCTTTTGGAGGGTATGGCTACACCTTC	CASSQDASFGGYGYTF
TRBV20-1	-	many	TRBJ2-1	TGCAGTGCCACCGACATATCCTACAATGAGCAGTTCTTC	CSATDISYNEQFF
TRBV29-1	TRBD1	many	TRBJ1-2	TGCAGCGTCCCCGGGACAGGGGGCTCCTGGAGCGGTGGCTACACCTTC	CSVPGTGGSWSGGYTF
TRBV7-2	-	-	TRBJ1-1	TGTGCCAGCAGCTTACAGGGGCCTAACACTGAAGCTTTCTTT	CASSLQGPNTEAFF
TRBV4-1	TRBD1	many	TRBJ2-2	TGCGCCAGCAGCCAAGGGACAGGGGGGACCCGGGAGCTGTTTTTT	CASSQGTGGTRELFF
TRBV7-8	-	many	TRBJ2-3	TGTGCCAGCAGCTGGAGCCCTGTAGACCCAGATACGCAGTATTTT	CASSWSPVDPDTQYF
TRBV2	-	many	TRBJ2-1	TGTGCCACCGGGGGATTGCGCAACTTGTACAATGAGCAGTTCTTC	CATGGLRNLYNEQFF
TRBV2	-	many	TRBJ1-5	TGTGCCAGCGCGGGGTCCAATCAGCCCCAGCATTTT	CASAGSNQPQHF
TRBV29-1	-	-	TRBJ2-3	TGCAGCGCCTCTACAGGGAGAATCACAGATACGCAGTATTTT	CSASTGRITDTQYF
TRBV11-3	TRBD2	many	TRBJ2-1	TGTGCCAGCAGCGCTTCCGGGACTAGCGCCTACAATGAGCAGTTCTTC	CASSASGTSAYNEQFF
TRBV7-2	-	many	TRBJ1-1	TGTGCCAGCAGCTTAGGGGCAGGCGTTTGGACTGAAGCTTTCTTT	CASSLGAGVWTEAFF
TRBV20-1	-	many	TRBJ2-5	TGCAGTGCTAGAGATCCAGGGGTACGGGAGACCCAGTACTTC	CSARDPGVRETQYF
TRBV5-4	-	many	TRBJ1-2	TGTGCCAGCAGCTCCGGGGGTACCAACTATGGCTACACCTTC	CASSSGGTNYGYTF
TRBV20-1	-	many	TRBJ2-3	TGCAGTGCTAGAGGAGAACTAGGGGCAGATACGCAGTATTTT	CSARGELGADTQYF
TRBV12-3/TRBV12-4	-	many	TRBJ2-3	TGTGCCAGCAGTTTACGGGCGGCAGATACGCAGTATTTT	CASSLRAADTQYF
TRBV20-1	TRBD2	many	TRBJ2-2	TGCAGTGCTAGAGGAGCGGGGCAGGGTGTAAACACCGGGGAGCTGTTTTTT	CSARGAGQGVNTGELFF
TRBV13	-	many	TRBJ1-6	TGTGCCAGCAGCCTGGGAGGGGGGCAAATGGTCAATTCACCCCTCCACTTT	CASSLGGGQMVNSPLHF
TRBV30	-	few	TRBJ1-1	TGTGCCTGGAGGGCGGGGAACACTGAAGCTTTCTTT	CAWRAGNTEAFF
TRBV28	-	many	TRBJ2-7	TGTGCCAGCAGCCTGCGTGCGGTCGTGCGGCAGTACTTC	CASSLRAVVRQYF
TRBV18	-	-	TRBJ1-1	TGTGCCAGCTCACCAAATCCGGGGAAGTACACTGAAGCTTTCTTT	CASSPNPGKYTEAFF
TRBV11-2	TRBD2	many	TRBJ2-1	TGTGCCAGCAGCTTTCCGACTAGCGGAGGTTACAATGAGCAGTTCTTC	CASSFPTSGGYNEQFF
TRBV6-6	-	many	TRBJ2-3	TGTGCCAGCAGCTCCGAGCTTCGGAGGGCACCAGATACGCAGTATTTT	CASSSELRRAPDTQYF
TRBV7-2	-	few	TRBJ2-4	TGTGCCAGCAGCTTGCAGGTAGCAAACATTCAGTACTTC	CASSLQVANIQYF
TRBV6-4	TRBD1	-	TRBJ1-1	TGTGCCAGCACCCCGACAGGGGGCCTGAGAGTGGACACTGAAGCTTTCTTT	CASTPTGGLRVDTEAFF
TRBV27	-	many	TRBJ1-5	TGTGCCAGCAGTTTTGATAGCAATCAGCCCCAGCATTTT	CASSFDSNQPQHF
TRBV20-1	-	many	TRBJ2-5	TGCAGTGCTAGGTTCTCCAGGACTCCACAAGAGACCCAGTACTTC	CSARFSRTPQETQYF
TRBV11-2	-	many	TRBJ1-1	TGTGCCAGCAGCTTATTGGAGGGGTGGACTGAAGCTTTCTTT	CASSLLEGWTEAFF
TRBV2	-	many	TRBJ2-5	TGTGCCAGCAGTGAAGGTAGTCAAGAGACCCAGTACTTC	CASSEGSQETQYF
TRBV7-3	TRBD2	many	TRBJ2-1	TGTGCCAGCAGCTCTGGACTAGCGGGAGGGAAGCAGTTCTTC	CASSSGLAGGKQFF
TRBV6-1	-	few	TRBJ2-7	TGTGCCTCAGTGACCTCCTACGAGCAGTACTTC	CASVTSYEQYF
TRBV6-2/TRBV6-3	-	many	TRBJ1-2	TGTGCCAGCAGTGAACGCAGGCCCATCGGCTATGGCTACACCTTC	CASSERRPIGYGYTF
TRBV27	TRBD1	few	TRBJ1-4	TGTGCCAGCAGTTTATCGGGGGGTACAGGGGAGGAAAAACTGTTTTTT	CASSLSGGTGEEKLFF
TRBV6-6	-	many	TRBJ1-5	TGTGCCAGCCGTCGGGAGCAGCCCCAGCATTTT	CASRREQPQHF
TRBV6-2/TRBV6-3	TRBD2	few	TRBJ2-1	TGTGCCAGCACAGACCGGGGACTAGCGGGAGGTGAGCAGTTCTTC	CASTDRGLAGGEQFF
TRBV4-2	-	many	TRBJ1-1	TGTGCCAGCAGCCAGGGCGAGACTGAAGCTTTCTTT	CASSQGETEAFF